This section outlines one T cell receptor (beta chain) sequence together with its context. This entry is derived from a study of control samples from healthy donors and cancer patients. J gave up 8 bases and V 3 bases, and 3 bases lay outside the gene matches. CDR3 size: 12 residues. From germline, CDR1 is KGHSH and CDR2 LQKENI. The data were produced by immunoSEQ multiplex PCR, yet TCRdb's version contains in-frame clones alone and is incomplete. The sample lists 90,000 to 100,000 clones, about 87% seen once, with over 13% in the top ten. V is TRBV18 and J is TRBJ1-1; 7 positions agree with TRBD1. This receptor was obtained from a woman between 70 and 85 years old in good health. The sequenced sample consisted of blood. The CDR3 coding sequence is TGTGCCAGCTCACCTCAGACAGGGGAAGCTTTCTTT. It encodes CASSPQTGEAFF.